This is a list of T cell receptor beta chains from one sample in a study of blood T cell repertoires in COVID-19. Sequenced by immunoSEQ multiplex PCR; TCRdb stores in-frame clones only, minus some. The data show roughly 250,000 clones, around 85% seen once. The sample consisted of PBMCs or T cells enriched from blood (not recorded which). The receptors were gathered from a middle-aged woman with acute COVID-19. CDR3s include the opening cysteine and the closing phenylalanine or tryptophan. The order of the fields is V gene, D gene, J gene, clone size, CDR3 DNA, CDR3 protein. A D gene is named only where the DNA matches it firmly. Only part of the rows carry a size: once, few, many, or a class if the clone is expanded.

V gene: TRBV29-1; D gene: TRBD2; J gene: TRBJ2-7; clone size: -; CDR3 DNA: TGCAGCGTTGGTACCGGGGGACTAGCGGGAGAGCAGTACTTC; CDR3 protein: CSVGTGGLAGEQYF
V gene: TRBV7-8; D gene: -; J gene: TRBJ2-1; clone size: once; CDR3 DNA: TGTGCCAGCAGCTTAGGTGCGGAGGATGAGCAGTTCTTC; CDR3 protein: CASSLGAEDEQFF
V gene: TRBV4-1; D gene: TRBD1; J gene: TRBJ1-4; clone size: once; CDR3 DNA: TGCGCCAGCAGTCTTGAACAGGGGGCGACTAATGAAAAACTGTTTTTT; CDR3 protein: CASSLEQGATNEKLFF
V gene: TRBV2; D gene: TRBD2; J gene: TRBJ2-1; clone size: -; CDR3 DNA: TGTGCCAGCAGTGAAGCCCGGGACTACAACAATGAGCAGTTCTTC; CDR3 protein: CASSEARDYNNEQFF
V gene: TRBV7-3; D gene: TRBD2; J gene: TRBJ2-3; clone size: once; CDR3 DNA: TGTGCCAGCAGCCCCCGGGGCGGACTAGGGGCAGATACGCAGTATTTT; CDR3 protein: CASSPRGGLGADTQYF
V gene: TRBV18; D gene: -; J gene: TRBJ2-5; clone size: -; CDR3 DNA: TGTGCCAGCTCACCAAGGACAGCGGTCCAAGAGACCCAGTACTTC; CDR3 protein: CASSPRTAVQETQYF
V gene: TRBV11-2; D gene: -; J gene: TRBJ2-7; clone size: -; CDR3 DNA: TGTGCCAGCAGCTTAAATACGGGAGAGGGGGAGCAGTACTTC; CDR3 protein: CASSLNTGEGEQYF
V gene: TRBV11-2; D gene: TRBD2; J gene: TRBJ2-7; clone size: -; CDR3 DNA: TGTGCCAGCAGCCTGGGCAGGACTAGCGGGATTTTCAACGAGCAGTACTTC; CDR3 protein: CASSLGRTSGIFNEQYF
V gene: TRBV7-9; D gene: -; J gene: TRBJ1-5; clone size: -; CDR3 DNA: TGTGCCAGCAGCTTAGTTGAGAATCAGCCCCAGCATTTT; CDR3 protein: CASSLVENQPQHF
V gene: TRBV6-5; D gene: -; J gene: TRBJ1-3; clone size: -; CDR3 DNA: TGTGCCAGCAGTTCAACAGGGTCTGGAAACACCATATATTTT; CDR3 protein: CASSSTGSGNTIYF
V gene: TRBV5-1; D gene: TRBD2; J gene: TRBJ2-2; clone size: -; CDR3 DNA: TGCGCCAGCAGCCCGAGACTAGCGGGAGTACAGAGCGGGGAGCTGTTTTTT; CDR3 protein: CASSPRLAGVQSGELFF
V gene: TRBV27; D gene: -; J gene: TRBJ2-3; clone size: -; CDR3 DNA: TGTGCCAGCAGTTTGATAGTCGCAGATACGCAGTATTTT; CDR3 protein: CASSLIVADTQYF
V gene: TRBV19; D gene: -; J gene: TRBJ1-5; clone size: -; CDR3 DNA: TGTGCCAGCGTACAGGGTGGGGATCAGCCCCAGCATTTT; CDR3 protein: CASVQGGDQPQHF
V gene: TRBV3-1/TRBV3-2; D gene: TRBD2; J gene: TRBJ2-1; clone size: -; CDR3 DNA: TGTGCCAGCAGACTCGGGACTAGCGGGATCGGTGAGCAGTTCTTC; CDR3 protein: CASRLGTSGIGEQFF
V gene: TRBV15; D gene: TRBD1; J gene: TRBJ1-2; clone size: -; CDR3 DNA: TGTGCCACCAGCAGAGACTTGGGACAGGGTGATGGCTACACCTTC; CDR3 protein: CATSRDLGQGDGYTF
V gene: TRBV7-6; D gene: TRBD1; J gene: TRBJ2-7; clone size: -; CDR3 DNA: TGTGCCAGCAGCTTAGCGCAGGGGGAGTCTTTCGAGCAGTACTTC; CDR3 protein: CASSLAQGESFEQYF
V gene: TRBV7-3; D gene: -; J gene: TRBJ2-6; clone size: -; CDR3 DNA: TGTGCCAGCAGCACCTCCAGGGATAACTCTGGGGCCAACGTCCTGACTTTC; CDR3 protein: CASSTSRDNSGANVLTF
V gene: TRBV13; D gene: -; J gene: TRBJ2-1; clone size: -; CDR3 DNA: TGTGCCAGCAGCTTAGCCCCGGCACTAGCTGCCGATGAGCAGTTCTTC; CDR3 protein: CASSLAPALAADEQFF
V gene: TRBV3-1/TRBV3-2; D gene: -; J gene: TRBJ1-5; clone size: -; CDR3 DNA: TGTGCCAGCAGCCAAGATCTCCAGAAGCCCCAGCATTTT; CDR3 protein: CASSQDLQKPQHF
V gene: TRBV30; D gene: -; J gene: TRBJ1-1; clone size: few; CDR3 DNA: TGTGCCTGCCAGGGGAATGAGCACACTGAAGCTTTCTTT; CDR3 protein: CACQGNEHTEAFF
V gene: TRBV30; D gene: TRBD2; J gene: TRBJ2-2; clone size: -; CDR3 DNA: TGTGCCTGCCCGGTGGGAGCGGGAACAAACACCGGGGAGCTGTTTTTT; CDR3 protein: CACPVGAGTNTGELFF
V gene: TRBV5-1; D gene: TRBD2; J gene: TRBJ2-4; clone size: few; CDR3 DNA: TGCGCCAGCAGCTCGTTAGCGGGAGAGGGAAACATTCAGTACTTC; CDR3 protein: CASSSLAGEGNIQYF
V gene: TRBV28; D gene: -; J gene: TRBJ2-4; clone size: -; CDR3 DNA: TGTGCCAGCAGTACCTCTAGAAACATTCAGTACTTC; CDR3 protein: CASSTSRNIQYF
V gene: TRBV9; D gene: TRBD2; J gene: TRBJ2-3; clone size: -; CDR3 DNA: TGTGCCAGCAGCGTAGCTAGCGGGACTAGCACAGATACGCAGTATTTT; CDR3 protein: CASSVASGTSTDTQYF
V gene: TRBV9; D gene: -; J gene: TRBJ1-2; clone size: few; CDR3 DNA: TGTGCCAGCAGCCATGGGGCTGGCCAGGAGGGGGGCTACACCTTC; CDR3 protein: CASSHGAGQEGGYTF
V gene: TRBV4-1; D gene: -; J gene: TRBJ1-5; clone size: few; CDR3 DNA: TGCGCCAGCAGCCAAGGGGAGAGATTTCAGCCCCAGCATTTT; CDR3 protein: CASSQGERFQPQHF
V gene: TRBV5-1; D gene: -; J gene: TRBJ1-6; clone size: -; CDR3 DNA: TGCGCCAGCAGCCTATCGCTAGATTCACCCCTCCACTTT; CDR3 protein: CASSLSLDSPLHF
V gene: TRBV10-1; D gene: -; J gene: TRBJ2-2; clone size: -; CDR3 DNA: TGCGCCAGCAGCGGACTTATCACCGGGGAGCTGTTTTTT; CDR3 protein: CASSGLITGELFF
V gene: TRBV18; D gene: TRBD2; J gene: TRBJ2-1; clone size: -; CDR3 DNA: TGTGCCAGCTCACCCCCAACTAGCGGGAATAGTAGAGATGAGCAGTTCTTC; CDR3 protein: CASSPPTSGNSRDEQFF
V gene: TRBV5-4; D gene: TRBD2; J gene: TRBJ2-2; clone size: -; CDR3 DNA: TGTGCCAGCAGCCCGCGTAGCGGGAGGGCCGGGGAGCTGTTTTTT; CDR3 protein: CASSPRSGRAGELFF